This T cell receptor beta chain is drawn from a study of cytomegalovirus exposure and HLA in healthy donors (dated by TCRdb to 2016 to 2017). Turning to the overall study: According to an earlier analysis of 587 of the donors, about 190 million T cells yielded roughly 110 million unique TCR beta sequences and about 300 Gb of sequence data. A separate validation cohort of approximately 120 different subjects was used in addition to the roughly 670-subject first cohort. Rather than drawing on any new phenotypic data, the later analysis identified candidate immune exposures from TCR beta sequences and the way those sequences occurred across donors. Using immunosequencing, the study profiled T cell repertoires from around 680 subjects and related those repertoires to cytomegalovirus serostatus. On average, roughly 240,000 unique TCR beta nucleotide sequences were sequenced per donor among roughly 430 genotyped donors of the cohort, with roughly 18% of those sequences being non-productive. A later analysis re-analyzed previously published TCR beta repertoires from approximately 700 donors and added high-resolution HLA genotyping to study TCR occurrence patterns. Roughly 5 DR-DQ haplotypes were handled as single units for association and clustering, since linkage in the cohort was strong. Donor age, sex, ethnicity and CMV serostatus were compiled alongside the repertoire data. All discovery cohort repertoires had been generated using a single sequencing platform. Class I and class II HLA loci were covered by the typing at four-digit resolution. To decide whether each TCR beta V gene segment behaved as functional or pseudogenic, an earlier analysis of nearly 600 of the donors relied on high-throughput TCR beta sequencing. A later genetic analysis used genome-wide SNP genotypes for about 65% of the roughly 670 donors, treating that subset as a discovery cohort. The number of donors typed differed by locus, with about 629-630 for A, B, C, DRB1 and DQB1, approximately 500 for DQA1, approximately 570 for DPA1, and 400 to 490 for DPB1. Roughly 320 gigabases of sequencing data and 70 million to 100 million unique TCR sequences made up an early release that covered fewer than 650 HLA-typed donors. To predict cytomegalovirus infection status, the study combined high-throughput TCR immunosequencing, statistical association of individual TCRs with disease status, and machine learning. Of the roughly 400 genotyped donors, approximately 83% fell in the genetic ancestry cluster associated with self-reported Caucasian donors. The study was designed to test whether signatures of past pathogen exposure could be identified by cataloging public T cell receptors.

A word on this clone: Its target antigen remains unknown. The sample holds no much larger clone one base away, and base qualities are not on file.

Points the paper makes about the study in general: Linkage disequilibrium might explain the correlated functional status among segregating V segments, but an unknown experimental factor could not be excluded. In this cohort, only TCR beta chains were sequenced, and detectable features were limited by the absence of alpha or paired-chain data. HLA typing was unavailable for some donors at each locus, so association tests used only the typed subset. In a later analysis, the rate of TCR association differed among HLA loci, with DRB1 alleles having the most associated TCRs and HLA-C alleles having the fewest. About 17 rarely observed V segments, including chromosome 9 orphons, were excluded from the earlier analysis of about 500 of the donors because counts were too low. A later analysis found that most CMV-associated TCR beta chains appeared HLA-restricted, with HLA associations seemingly driven largely by CMV exposure. In both the original and validation cohorts, the classifier was reported to diagnose cytomegalovirus status with high specificity and sensitivity. In an earlier analysis of under 600 of the donors, most TCR beta V segments were observed in productive rearrangements about 87% or about 30% of the time, broadly matching IMGT annotations. In a later genetic analysis, fewer N-insertions in productive TCRs were reported among donors in an Asian-associated ancestry cluster than the roughly 700-donor mean. A further reported finding was that TCR beta sequences accurately predicted the HLA-A and HLA-B alleles for most subjects in the first cohort. Most TCR sequences were observed very rarely across donors, whereas some public TCRs were present in many individuals. In a later analysis, HLA-associated TCR beta chains showed more clonal expansion and lower generation probabilities than non-associated chains that were equally common. Sequencing depth was assumed to be roughly uniform across donors in the presence/absence analyses, though that assumption may not hold. The sequencing pipeline was judged likely to have produced a cluster of highly shared sequence variants as a technical artifact. CMV serostatus was the only immune exposure information available for the cohort. Specific HLA alleles were associated with 15,000 to 20,000 TCR beta sequences at a false discovery rate of 0.05 in a later analysis. Because the 87-base-pair reads could not distinguish some IMGT-functional V segments, including TRBV6-2 and TRBV6-3, those segments were excluded. According to a later analysis, parvovirus B19, influenza, CMV and Epstein-Barr virus appeared linked to several top co-occurrence clusters. The study listed 150 to 200 TCR beta chains as associated with cytomegalovirus. When HLA alleles, especially DR and DQ, strongly co-occurred, attributing TCR associations to individual alleles was difficult. In vitro tests confirmed that a few of the cytomegalovirus-associated TCR beta chains recognize cytomegalovirus antigens. The authors suggested that the approach could potentially be extended to other disease states and immunological phenotypes. A later genetic analysis associated a missense DCLRE1C variant with V-gene and J-gene trimming of TCR beta chains, and an independent cohort replicated the association.

The CDR3 covers 18 residues, taking in both the cysteine and the phenylalanine. The DNA shown is the 54-base CDR3, in frame from base 1. The germline V gene specifies SGHTA as CDR1 and FQGNSA as CDR2. Compared with germline, V lacks 2 bases and J lacks 0 bases; bases without a gene match: 12. Library construction relied on the immunoSEQ multiplex PCR assay. For the multiplex PCR, a mixture combining 60 forward primers for TCR Vbeta segments and 13 reverse primers for TCR Jbeta segments was used. A multiplex PCR assay on genomic DNA amplified the CDR3 region of rearranged TCR beta genes. The Illumina HiSeq System was used to sequence the amplified TCR beta libraries as 87-base-pair reads. The study's processing was this. A later analysis tallied about 77 million unique TCR beta chains across the 610 or so repertoires, and about 12 million of those chains were shared by two or more donors. Raw reads were error-corrected and collapsed into unique sequences with a nearest-neighbor algorithm that merged closely related sequences to remove PCR and sequencing errors. To assign V, D and J gene segments, CDR3 sequences were aligned to IMGT reference sequences. Each retained sequence needed at least a six-nucleotide match to both a V gene segment and a J gene segment. Rearrangements were classified as productive when the CDR3 lacked stop codons and remained in frame with V and J, and all other rearrangements were classified as non-productive. CDR3 was defined according to IMGT convention as the region running from the second conserved V-encoded cysteine to the conserved J-encoded phenylalanine. Sequences without an unambiguous match to a single V gene segment were excluded from the earlier analysis of several hundred of the donors. An earlier analysis of several hundred of the donors called V segments functional above 56.7% productive rearrangements and segregating when the between-donor standard deviation exceeded 5%. A statistical classification framework was built for diagnosing cytomegalovirus status from the catalog of TCR beta chain sequences. In a later analysis, V and J genes were assigned by comparing TCR nucleotide sequences against IMGT/GENE-DB human TR gene sequences. The TCRdist pipeline was used in a later analysis to assign CDR3 sequences and most-parsimonious VDJ recombination scenarios. In a later analysis, each TCR beta chain was defined by its CDR3 amino acid sequence together with its V-gene family, and reads without a unique V-gene family were excluded. To address suspected cross-contamination and a sequencing artifact, a later analysis removed around 600 highly shared, low-generation-probability nucleotide sequences. In a later analysis, a clonal expansion index for each public chain was calculated from normalized within-repertoire ranks of inferred template counts. Generation probabilities in a later analysis came from a VDJ recombination model fitted to out-of-frame rearrangements, and those results were checked against IGoR. In a later analysis, hypergeometric tests were used to score TCR-TCR, TCR-HLA and TCR-CMV co-occurrence, with a repertoire-size bias correction applied to TCR pairs. False discovery rates were estimated in a later analysis by permuting HLA or CMV assignments 20 times. In a later analysis, co-occurring TCRs were grouped with DBSCAN, and TCRdist sequence similarity was added when clustering was performed within HLA-allele-positive subsets. Co-occurrence clustering excluded repertoires with fewer than 30,000 or more than 120,000 public chains, plus five with anomalous nucleotide sharing. This immuneACCESS table, as held by TCRdb, lists in-frame sequences with V and J called but not all clones. Of the missing ones, under half trace to an unresolved V gene in checked studies; the others have no known cause. V and J calls and clone size are those listed in that table; D and trimming were worked out from the DNA. Counted in this sample were under 200,000 clones; roughly three quarters of them appeared once. Together, the top ten hold 2.5% to 3.5% of the sample.

The cohort consisted of 650 to 700 healthy bone marrow donors. At the time of sampling, all cohort members were nominally healthy, though unrecorded immune exposures were likely present. The donor was CMV seropositive and belonged to the group of 270 or so seropositive cohort members. Every donor gave a peripheral blood sample, and the peripheral blood mononuclear cells from that sample were used for TCR beta sequencing. The Qiagen DNeasy Blood Extraction Kit was used to extract genomic DNA from the blood cell samples. Sequencing was performed on PBMCs. The chain was built from TRBV7-2 and TRBJ1-2, with 7 central nucleotides matching TRBD1. The sequence was collected from a woman aged 45-65 years in good health and CMV-seropositive. CDR3 sequence: CASSLIPGQETTNYGYTF. The DNA is as follows: TGTGCCAGCAGCTTAATCCCCGGACAGGAGACTACTAACTATGGCTACACCTTC.